This entry describes one T cell receptor beta chain. Antigen: not known. The data were obtained in a study of cytomegalovirus exposure and HLA in healthy donors. Regarding the study as a whole: In the 130 or so validation repertoires, roughly 94% of cluster scores exceeded 0, per a later analysis.

TCRdb's copy holds only in-frame clones and misses some; the assay was immunoSEQ multiplex PCR. The table lists some 120,000 clones, over 90% of them singletons, with approximately 1.2% in the top ten. The V gene's germline CDR1 is GTSNPN and CDR2 SVGIG (reference sequence). The CDR3 is 17 amino acids. V gave up 0 bases and J gave up 1 base; unmatched junction bases: 9. The chain has TRBV30 and TRBJ2-7; 10 bases are shared with TRBD1. This TCR derives from a woman under 30 in good health and CMV-seronegative. Sequencing used PBMCs. Here the CDR3 reads CAWSVPFGDRGSYEQYF. The DNA for the CDR3 is TGTGCCTGGAGTGTCCCCTTTGGGGACAGGGGATCCTACGAGCAGTACTTC. Full variable domain (remainder filled in from reference TRBV30 and TRBJ2-7): SQTIHQWPATLVQPVGSPLSLECTVEGTSNPNLYWYRQAAGRGLQLLFYSVGIGQISSEVPQNLSASRPQDRQFILSSKKLLLSDSGFYLCAWSVPFGDRGSYEQYFGPGTRLTVT.